These 14 T cell receptor beta chains share one sample of origin, sequenced in a study of CD8+ T cells in alopecia areata. Treatment noted: oral pan-JAK inhibitor, 5-10 mg twice daily. The sequencing template was cDNA reverse transcribed from extracted RNA. Libraries were prepared by immunoSEQ multiplex PCR; TCRdb keeps only in-frame clonotypes and omits some of them. The table shows roughly 100,000 clones, with 60% to 65% occurring only once. Sequencing used CD8+ T cells sorted from blood, obtained at week 4, from a patient treated with tofacitinib. The receptors come from a human donor with alopecia areata.

The chain links TRBV27 to TRBJ2-7; D may be TRBD2 (6 bases). V was pared by 5 bases and J by 2 bases, with 13 bases between. The CDR3 is 14 residues long. The germline CDR1 and CDR2 sequences are MNHEY and SMNVEV (reference sequence). The CDR3 is CASSLRGAAYEQYF. The DNA for the CDR3 is TGTGCCAGCAGTCTGCGGGGCGCGGCCTACGAGCAGTACTTC.

The rearrangement uses TRBV5-1 and TRBJ2-7; no firm D call. The CDR3 runs 14 residues. The V end lost 0 bases, the J end lost 2 bases, and 9 bases lay between the germline ends. CDR1 and CDR2 from the germline V gene are SGHRS and YFSETQ. The CDR3 loop is CASSLARTTYEQYF. The CDR3, as DNA: TGCGCCAGCAGCTTGGCCCGTACAACCTACGAGCAGTACTTC.

This clone turned up a few times. The chain recombines TRBV25-1 with TRBJ1-5, with 9 positions matching TRBD1. Per the germline V gene, CDR1 is MGHDK and CDR2 is SYGVNS. The CDR3 has 14 amino acids. Germline trimming cut 8 bases from V and 6 bases from J; bases unmatched to any gene: 8. The CDR3 nucleotides read TGTGCCAGCGCCAGGACAGGGGCCGGTCAGCCCCAGCATTTT. Its translation is CASARTGAGQPQHF. Full variable domain (outside the CDR3, taken from reference TRBV25-1 and TRBJ1-5): EADIYQTPRYLVIGTGKKITLECSQTMGHDKMYWYQQDPGMELHLIHYSYGVNSTEKGDLSSESTVSRIRTEHFPLTLESARPSHTSQYLCASARTGAGQPQHFGDGTRLSIL.

The count of this clone is one. V is TRBV15 and J is TRBJ1-1, with D hard to call. Germline CDR1 reads LNHNV; CDR2 reads YYDKDF (reference sequence). CDR3 length: 12 residues. Deletions cut 4 bases from V and 3 bases from J, with 6 bases between. CDR3 DNA sequence: TGTGCCACCAGCATGGGTGACACTGAAGCTTTCTTT. Encoded protein: CATSMGDTEAFF.

The sample holds a few counts of this clone. This chain uses TRBV6-5 with TRBJ1-2, with D maybe TRBD1 (6 bases). Germline V CDR1 and CDR2: MNHEY, SVGAGI. V was shortened by 2 bases and J by 5 bases, with 12 bases between the two germline ends. CDR3 length: 14 amino acids. The CDR3 protein is CASSYGQGPYGYTF. CDR3 DNA sequence: TGTGCCAGCAGTTACGGGCAGGGGCCTTATGGCTACACCTTC.

The table lists this clone with a few counts. The chain has TRBV9 and TRBJ2-3; no firm D call. The germline V gene has CDR1 SGDLS and CDR2 YYNGEE. There are 11 residues in the CDR3. V was pared by 3 bases and J by 2 bases, with 1 base between. This chain's CDR3 is CASSATDTQYF. The CDR3 DNA reads as TGTGCCAGCAGCGCCACAGATACGCAGTATTTT.

This clone was observed many times. In DNA form, the CDR3 reads TGTGCCAGCAGCTTAACACCTTCGGGTGTCCTGAAAGAGCTGTTTTTT. This sequence encodes CASSLTPSGVLKELFF. The chain carries TRBV11-2 and TRBJ2-2; D not resolved. The germline gives CDR1 SGHAT, CDR2 FQNNGV. V lost 2 bases and J 11 bases, leaving 21 bases between the germline ends. The CDR3 runs to 16 residues. The whole variable domain, filled in from reference TRBV11-2 and TRBJ2-2, reads EAGVAQSPRYKIIEKRQSVAFWCNPISGHATLYWYQQILGQGPKLLIQFQNNGVVDDSQLPKDRFSAERLKGVDSTLKIQPAKLEDSAVYLCASSLTPSGVLKELFFGEGSRLTVL.

This clone was picked up a small number of times. The chain links TRBV7-9 to TRBJ2-2; D gene ambiguous. Deletions cut 5 bases from V and 6 bases from J, with 7 bases between. Germline lookup yields CDR1 SEHNR and CDR2 FQNEAQ (reference sequence). There are 12 residues in the CDR3. The CDR3 region is CASSIRPGELFF. The CDR3 coding sequence is TGTGCCAGCAGCATACGCCCCGGGGAGCTGTTTTTT.

This chain uses TRBV9 with TRBJ2-2, with TRBD1 as a possible D gene (6 bases). This CDR3 has 13 residues. Trimming took off 0 bases at V and 9 bases at J, with 9 bases between the two ends. Germline CDR1 SGDLS, CDR2 YYNGEE. The chain's CDR3 is CASSVGRGRELFF. The CDR3 coding sequence is TGTGCCAGCAGCGTAGGCAGGGGACGGGAGCTGTTTTTT.

The V and J genes are TRBV25-1 and TRBJ1-4, with 7 bases lining up with TRBD1. From germline, CDR1 is MGHDK and CDR2 SYGVNS. Trimming cost V 3 bases and J 8 bases; bases outside gene matches: 12. The CDR3 loop spans 16 amino acids. CDR3 DNA: TGTGCCAGCAGTGACAGCACAGGGGATCCTTGGGAAAAACTGTTTTTT. The encoded protein is CASSDSTGDPWEKLFF.

The CDR3 sequence: CASEVSTRRVTF. CDR3 nucleotides: TGTGCCAGCGAGGTCAGTACGAGGAGGGTAACCTTC. This rearrangement joins TRBV13 to TRBJ1-2; no reliable D call. V was cut by 8 bases and J by 14 bases, with 21 bases left in between. The CDR3 has 12 residues. From germline, CDR1 is PRHDT and CDR2 FYEKMQ (reference sequence). Using reference TRBV13 and TRBJ1-2 for the parts outside the CDR3, the full variable domain is AAGVIQSPRHLIKEKRETATLKCYPIPRHDTVYWYQQGPGQDPQFLISFYEKMQSDKGSIPDRFSAQQFSDYHSELNMSSLELGDSALYFCASEVSTRRVTFGSGTRLTVV.

The chain couples TRBV11-2 to TRBJ2-3; D may match TRBD1 or TRBD2 (6 bases each). V lost 3 bases, J lost 0 bases, and 16 bases lay in between. The CDR3 consists of 17 residues. The germline gives CDR1 SGHAT, CDR2 FQNNGV. The CDR3 coding sequence is TGTGCCAGCAGCTTCAGGGGACGGGGGCCGAGCACAGATACGCAGTATTTT. As protein: CASSFRGRGPSTDTQYF.

This clone was counted between two and nine times. The V call is TRBV29-1, the J call TRBJ1-2, with 10 bases aligning to TRBD1. This CDR3 spans 14 amino acids. Germline V gene sequence: CDR1 SQVTM, CDR2 ANQGSEA. V was pared by 7 bases and J by 4 bases, with 9 bases of the junction left unmatched. CDR3 bases: TGCAGCGCCGGAGACAGGGGGCTTGGCTATGGCTACACCTTC. Translated: CSAGDRGLGYGYTF.

CDR3 residues: CAWSPGTGDQPQHF. The DNA of the CDR3 is TGTGCCTGGAGTCCCGGGACAGGAGATCAGCCCCAGCATTTT. V gene TRBV30 combines with J gene TRBJ1-5; 8 nucleotides line up with TRBD1. The CDR3 sequence is 14 residues long. Germline CDR1 reads GTSNPN; CDR2 reads SVGIG (reference sequence). J gave up 5 bases and V 2 bases, and 5 bases lay outside the gene matches.